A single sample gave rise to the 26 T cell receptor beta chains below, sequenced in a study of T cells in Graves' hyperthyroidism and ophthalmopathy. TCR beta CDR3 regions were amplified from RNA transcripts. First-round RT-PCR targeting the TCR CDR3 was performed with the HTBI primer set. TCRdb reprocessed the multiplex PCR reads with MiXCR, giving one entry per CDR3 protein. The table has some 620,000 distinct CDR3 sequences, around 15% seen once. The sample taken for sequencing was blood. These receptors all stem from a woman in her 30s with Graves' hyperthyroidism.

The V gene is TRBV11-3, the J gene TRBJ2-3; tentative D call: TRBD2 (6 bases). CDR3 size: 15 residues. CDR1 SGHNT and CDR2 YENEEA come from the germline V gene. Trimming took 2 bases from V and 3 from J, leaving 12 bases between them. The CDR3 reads CASSLRRVGTDTQYF. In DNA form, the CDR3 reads TGTGCCAGCAGCTTAAGGAGGGTAGGGACAGATACGCAGTATTTT. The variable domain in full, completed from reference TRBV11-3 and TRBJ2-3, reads EAGVVQSPRYKIIEKKQPVAFWCNPISGHNTLYWYLQNLGQGPELLIRYENEEAVDDSQLPKDRFSAERLKGVDSTLKIQPAELGDSAVYLCASSLRRVGTDTQYFGPGTRLTVL.

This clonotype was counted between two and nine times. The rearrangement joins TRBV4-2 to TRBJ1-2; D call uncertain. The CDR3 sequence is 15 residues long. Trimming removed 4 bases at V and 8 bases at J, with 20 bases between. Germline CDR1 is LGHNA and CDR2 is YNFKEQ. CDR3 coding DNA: TGTGCCAGCAGCCTCTATCCGGTCGGGAGGGAAGGCTACACCTTC. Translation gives CASSLYPVGREGYTF.

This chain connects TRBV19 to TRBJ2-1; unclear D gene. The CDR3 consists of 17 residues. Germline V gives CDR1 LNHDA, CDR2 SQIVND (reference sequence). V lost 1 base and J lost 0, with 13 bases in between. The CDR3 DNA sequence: TGTGCCAGTAGTATAGTGGGCAGGTTTCGCTCCTACAATGAGCAGTTCTTC. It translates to CASSIVGRFRSYNEQFF.

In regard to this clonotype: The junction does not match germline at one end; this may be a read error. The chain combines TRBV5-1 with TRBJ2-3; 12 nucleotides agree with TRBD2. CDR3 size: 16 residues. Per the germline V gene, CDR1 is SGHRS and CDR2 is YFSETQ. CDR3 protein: CASSFKTSGRTDTQYF. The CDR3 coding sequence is TGTGCCAGCAGCTTTAAGACTAGCGGGAGAACAGATACGCAGTATTTT.

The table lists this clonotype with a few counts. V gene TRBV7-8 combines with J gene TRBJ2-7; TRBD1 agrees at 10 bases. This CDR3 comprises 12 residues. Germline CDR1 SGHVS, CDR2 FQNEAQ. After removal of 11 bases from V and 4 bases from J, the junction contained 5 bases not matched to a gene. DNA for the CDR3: TGTGCCGTCGGACAGGGGGGTTACGAGCAGTACTTC. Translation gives CAVGQGGYEQYF.

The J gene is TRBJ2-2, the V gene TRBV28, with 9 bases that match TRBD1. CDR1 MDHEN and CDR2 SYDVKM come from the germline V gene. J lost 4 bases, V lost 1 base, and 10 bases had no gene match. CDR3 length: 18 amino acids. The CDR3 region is CASSLYWTGDLGTGELFF. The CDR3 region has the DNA TGTGCCAGCAGTTTATATTGGACAGGGGATTTAGGCACCGGGGAGCTGTTTTTT.

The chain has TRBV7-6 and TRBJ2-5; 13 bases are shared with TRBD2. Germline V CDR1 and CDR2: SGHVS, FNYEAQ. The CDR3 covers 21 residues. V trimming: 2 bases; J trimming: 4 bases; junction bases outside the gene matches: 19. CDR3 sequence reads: CASSLRRGTVGTSGISETQYF. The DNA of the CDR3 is TGTGCCAGCAGCTTACGGCGAGGGACAGTCGGGACTAGCGGGATATCAGAGACCCAGTACTTC.

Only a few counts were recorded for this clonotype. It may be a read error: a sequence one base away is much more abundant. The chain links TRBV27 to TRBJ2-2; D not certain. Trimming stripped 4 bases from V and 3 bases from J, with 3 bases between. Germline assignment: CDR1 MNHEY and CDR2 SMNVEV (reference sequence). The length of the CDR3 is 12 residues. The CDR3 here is CASSSHTGELFF. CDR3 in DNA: TGTGCCAGCAGTTCCCACACCGGGGAGCTGTTTTTT.

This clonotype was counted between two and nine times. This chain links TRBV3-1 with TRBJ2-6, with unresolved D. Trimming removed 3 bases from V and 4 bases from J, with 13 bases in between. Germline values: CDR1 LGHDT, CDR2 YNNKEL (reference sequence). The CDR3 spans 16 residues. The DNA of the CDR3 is TGTGCCAGCAGCCATCATACTGGTACCGGGGCCAACGTCCTGACTTTC. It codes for CASSHHTGTGANVLTF.

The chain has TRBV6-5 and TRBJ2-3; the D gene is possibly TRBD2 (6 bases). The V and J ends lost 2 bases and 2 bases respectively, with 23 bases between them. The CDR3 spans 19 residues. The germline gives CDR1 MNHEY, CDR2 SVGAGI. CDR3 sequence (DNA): TGTGCCAGCAGTTACAACCCGAGGCGGGACCCAATCACCACAGATACGCAGTATTTT. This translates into CASSYNPRRDPITTDTQYF.

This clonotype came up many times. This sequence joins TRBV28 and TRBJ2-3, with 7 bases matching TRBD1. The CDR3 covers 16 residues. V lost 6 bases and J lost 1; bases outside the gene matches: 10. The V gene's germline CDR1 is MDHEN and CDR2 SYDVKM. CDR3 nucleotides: TGTGCCAGCAGGGAACAGGGGAGCTCTGGCACAGATACGCAGTATTTT. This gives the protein CASREQGSSGTDTQYF.

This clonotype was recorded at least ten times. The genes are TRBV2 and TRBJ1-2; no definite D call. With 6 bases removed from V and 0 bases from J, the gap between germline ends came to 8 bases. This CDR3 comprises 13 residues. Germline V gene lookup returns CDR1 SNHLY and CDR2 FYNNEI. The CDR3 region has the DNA TGTGCCAGCAGCTGGGGAGCTAACTATGGCTACACCTTC. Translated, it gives CASSWGANYGYTF. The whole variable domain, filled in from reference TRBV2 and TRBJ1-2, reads EPEVTQTPSHQVTQMGQEVILRCVPISNHLYFYWYRQILGQKVEFLVSFYNNEISEKSEIFDDQFSVERPDGSNFTLKIRSTKLEDSAMYFCASSWGANYGYTFGSGTRLTVV.

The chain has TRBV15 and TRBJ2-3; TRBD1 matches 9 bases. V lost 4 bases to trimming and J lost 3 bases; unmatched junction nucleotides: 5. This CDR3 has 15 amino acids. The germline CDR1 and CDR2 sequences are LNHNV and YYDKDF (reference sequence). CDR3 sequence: CATSKGTGWTDTQYF. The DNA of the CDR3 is TGTGCCACCAGCAAAGGGACAGGGTGGACAGATACGCAGTATTTT.

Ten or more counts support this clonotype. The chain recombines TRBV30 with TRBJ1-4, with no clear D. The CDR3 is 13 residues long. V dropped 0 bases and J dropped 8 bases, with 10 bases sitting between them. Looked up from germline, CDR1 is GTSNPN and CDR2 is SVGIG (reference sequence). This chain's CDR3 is CAWSVPDGEKLFF. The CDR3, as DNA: TGTGCCTGGAGTGTACCGGACGGGGAAAAACTGTTTTTT.

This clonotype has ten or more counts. The DNA of the CDR3 is TGTGCCAGCATGAAAGGAAACGAGCAGTTCTTC. Its translation is CASMKGNEQFF. The chain has TRBV6-1 and TRBJ2-1; no definite D call. Germline values: CDR1 MNHNS, CDR2 SASEGT. Trimming took off 7 bases at V and 10 bases at J, with 11 bases between the two ends. This CDR3 is 11 amino acids long.

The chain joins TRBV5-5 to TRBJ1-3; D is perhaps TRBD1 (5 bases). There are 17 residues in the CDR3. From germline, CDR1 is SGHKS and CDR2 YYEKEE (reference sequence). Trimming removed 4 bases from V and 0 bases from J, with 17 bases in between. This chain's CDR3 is CASSRGAIGFSGNTIYF. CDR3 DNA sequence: TGTGCCAGCAGCAGGGGTGCCATTGGATTCTCTGGAAACACCATATATTTT.

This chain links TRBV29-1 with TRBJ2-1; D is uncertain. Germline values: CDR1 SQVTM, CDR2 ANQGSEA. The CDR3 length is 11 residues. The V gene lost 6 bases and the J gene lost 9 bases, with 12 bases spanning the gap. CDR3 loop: CSVGNDLEQFF. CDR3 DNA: TGCAGCGTGGGGAACGATCTTGAGCAGTTCTTC.

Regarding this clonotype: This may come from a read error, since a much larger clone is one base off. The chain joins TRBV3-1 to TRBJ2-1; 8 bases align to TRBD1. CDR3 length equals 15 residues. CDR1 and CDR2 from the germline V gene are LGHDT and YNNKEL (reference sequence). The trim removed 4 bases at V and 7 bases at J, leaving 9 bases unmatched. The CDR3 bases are TGTGCCAGCAGCCCCCGGGACAGGATCACGAATGAGCAGTTCTTC. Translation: CASSPRDRITNEQFF.

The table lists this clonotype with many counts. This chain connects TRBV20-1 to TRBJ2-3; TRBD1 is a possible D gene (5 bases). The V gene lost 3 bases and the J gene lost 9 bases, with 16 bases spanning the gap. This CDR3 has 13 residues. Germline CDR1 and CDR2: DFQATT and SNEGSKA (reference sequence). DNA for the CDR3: TGCAGTGCTAGTAGCCCGACGACAGTAACGCAGTATTTT. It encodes CSASSPTTVTQYF.

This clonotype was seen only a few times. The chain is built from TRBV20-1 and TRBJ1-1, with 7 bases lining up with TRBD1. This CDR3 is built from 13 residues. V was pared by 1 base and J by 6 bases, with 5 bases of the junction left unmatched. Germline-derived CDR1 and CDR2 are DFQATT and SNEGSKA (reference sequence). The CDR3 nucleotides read TGCAGTGCTAGAGGACAAGGGGGCCCTGAAGCTTTCTTT. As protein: CSARGQGGPEAFF.

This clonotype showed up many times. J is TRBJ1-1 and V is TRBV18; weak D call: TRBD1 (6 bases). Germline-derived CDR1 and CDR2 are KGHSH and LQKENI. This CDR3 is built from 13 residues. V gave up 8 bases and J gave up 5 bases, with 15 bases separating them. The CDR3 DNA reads TGTGCCAGCCTTTGGGGGGCAGGAACTGAAGCTTTCTTT. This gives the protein CASLWGAGTEAFF.

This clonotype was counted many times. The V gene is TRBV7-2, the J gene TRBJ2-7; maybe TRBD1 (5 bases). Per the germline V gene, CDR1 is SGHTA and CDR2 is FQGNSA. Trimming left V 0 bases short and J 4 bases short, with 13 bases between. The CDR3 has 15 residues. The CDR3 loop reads CASSLAPGPQYEQYF. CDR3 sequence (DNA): TGTGCCAGCAGCTTAGCCCCAGGGCCGCAATACGAGCAGTACTTC.

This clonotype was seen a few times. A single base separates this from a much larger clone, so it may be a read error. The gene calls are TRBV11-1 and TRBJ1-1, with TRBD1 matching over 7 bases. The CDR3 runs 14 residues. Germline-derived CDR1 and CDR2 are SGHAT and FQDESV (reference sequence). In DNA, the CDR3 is TGTGCCAGCAGCTTCCACCCGGAGGGGGCTGAAGCTTCCTTT. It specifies CASSFHPEGAEASF. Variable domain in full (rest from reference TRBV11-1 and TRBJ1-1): EAEVAQSPRYKITEKSQAVAFWCDPISGHATLYWYRQILGQGPELLVQFQDESVVDDSQLPKDRFSAERLKGVDSTLKIQPAELGDSAMYLCASSFHPEGAEASFGQGTRLTVV.

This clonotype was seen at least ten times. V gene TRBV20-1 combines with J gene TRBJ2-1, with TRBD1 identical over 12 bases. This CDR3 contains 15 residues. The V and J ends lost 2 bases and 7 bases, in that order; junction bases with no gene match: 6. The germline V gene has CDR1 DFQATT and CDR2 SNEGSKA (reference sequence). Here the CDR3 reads CSARRDRGLTNEQFF. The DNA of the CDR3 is TGCAGTGCTAGACGGGACAGGGGGCTAACGAATGAGCAGTTCTTC.

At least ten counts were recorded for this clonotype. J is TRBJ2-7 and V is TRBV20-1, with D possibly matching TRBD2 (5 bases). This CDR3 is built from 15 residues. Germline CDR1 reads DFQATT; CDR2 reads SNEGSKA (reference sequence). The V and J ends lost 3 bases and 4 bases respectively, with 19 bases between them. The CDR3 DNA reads TGCAGTGCTAGTAAGCGAGGGAGCCCGTCGTACGAGCAGTACTTC. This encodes CSASKRGSPSYEQYF.

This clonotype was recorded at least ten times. In DNA, the CDR3 is TGTGCCAGTAGTCAGGCGAGGGGTCAGCCCCAGCATTTT. As protein: CASSQARGQPQHF. The chain is built from TRBV19 and TRBJ1-5, with TRBD1 as a possible D gene (5 bases). CDR3 size: 13 residues. Trimming left V 5 bases short and J 6 bases short, with 11 bases between. Germline loops: CDR1 LNHDA, CDR2 SQIVND (reference sequence). The full variable domain, rest sourced from reference TRBV19 and TRBJ1-5, is DGGITQSPKYLFRKEGQNVTLSCEQNLNHDAMYWYRQDPGQGLRLIYYSQIVNDFQKGDIAEGYSVSREKKESFPLTVTSAQKNPTAFYLCASSQARGQPQHFGDGTRLSIL.